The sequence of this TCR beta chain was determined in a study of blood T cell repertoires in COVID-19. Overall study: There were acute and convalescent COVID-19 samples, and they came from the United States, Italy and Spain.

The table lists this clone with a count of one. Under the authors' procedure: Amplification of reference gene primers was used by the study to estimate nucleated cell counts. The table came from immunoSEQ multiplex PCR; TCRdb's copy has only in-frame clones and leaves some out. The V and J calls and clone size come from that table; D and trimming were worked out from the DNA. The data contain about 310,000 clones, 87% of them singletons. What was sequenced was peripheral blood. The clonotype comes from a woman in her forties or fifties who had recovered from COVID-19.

The CDR3 region has the DNA TGTGCCAGCAGCCTACAGGGTCACGAGCAGTACTTC. It translates to CASSLQGHEQYF. The chain couples TRBV7-9 to TRBJ2-7, with D possibly matching TRBD1 (6 bases). Germline CDR1 reads SEHNR; CDR2 reads FQNEAQ (reference sequence). V was trimmed by 5 bases and J by 5 bases, leaving 10 bases between them. There are 12 residues in the CDR3.